The 18 T cell receptor beta chains presented below share a single source sample, sequenced in a study of vaccination effects on CD4 cells after COVID-19. These receptors have no identified antigens. Antigen-specific CD4+ T cells expanded by the ViraFEST assay with viral peptide pools were then sequenced. At the end of 10 days of culture, CD4+ T cells were isolated. Produced via immunoSEQ multiplex PCR; TCRdb's table is partial and in-frame only. This sample has 50,000 to 75,000 clones, with around 81% found just once. Sequencing used CD4+ T cells from PBMCs cultured with HCoV-229E spike peptides, obtained before COVID-19 vaccination. The receptors stem from a human donor who received a COVID-19 vaccine.

The chain is built from TRBV5-1 and TRBJ2-5, with D possibly TRBD1 on 5 matching bases. The CDR3 has 14 residues. Germline assignment: CDR1 SGHRS and CDR2 YFSETQ. Deletions cut 1 base from V and 5 bases from J, with 12 bases between. The CDR3 here is CASSLSQGGETQYF. In DNA form, the CDR3 reads TGCGCCAGCAGCTTGAGTCAGGGTGGCGAGACCCAGTACTTC.

V and J are TRBV24-1 and TRBJ1-5; 10 bases are a match to TRBD1. Trimming removed 2 bases from V and 2 bases from J; junction bases left unmatched: 2. This CDR3 is built from 16 residues. Germline assignment: CDR1 KGHDR and CDR2 SFDVKD. The CDR3 DNA reads as TGTGCCACCAGTGATTCCGGGACAGGGGGCAATCAGCCCCAGCATTTT. It specifies CATSDSGTGGNQPQHF.

The chain combines TRBV7-3 with TRBJ2-3; 12 nucleotides line up with TRBD2. The CDR3 is 14 residues long. Losses at the gene ends were 6 bases for V and 4 bases for J; bases not matched to a gene: 2. CDR1 and CDR2 from the germline V gene are SGHTA and FQGTGA. CDR3 residues: CASRTSGGSDTQYF. CDR3 nucleotide sequence: TGTGCCAGCAGGACTAGCGGGGGATCAGATACGCAGTATTTT. The whole variable domain, filled in from reference TRBV7-3 and TRBJ2-3, reads GAGVSQTPSNKVTEKGKYVELRCDPISGHTALYWYRQSLGQGPEFLIYFQGTGAADDSGLPNDRFFAVRPEGSVSTLKIQRTERGDSAVYLCASRTSGGSDTQYFGPGTRLTVL.

The CDR3 reads CASSEIGETEAFF. The CDR3 coding sequence is TGTGCCAGCAGTGAAATCGGGGAGACTGAAGCTTTCTTT. The chain joins TRBV2 to TRBJ1-1; D unresolved. The V gene lost 2 bases and the J gene lost 5 bases, with 9 bases spanning the gap. Looked up from germline, CDR1 is SNHLY and CDR2 is FYNNEI. The CDR3 length is 13 residues.

This chain links TRBV2 with TRBJ1-1; the D gene is possibly TRBD1 (6 bases). Trimming pared 6 bases from V and 1 base from J, leaving 9 bases between. The CDR3 has 13 amino acids. Germline CDR1 reads SNHLY; CDR2 reads FYNNEI. Here the CDR3 reads CASSADRNTEAFF. The CDR3 DNA reads as TGTGCCAGCAGCGCGGACAGGAACACTGAAGCTTTCTTT. Full variable domain (remainder filled in from reference TRBV2 and TRBJ1-1): EPEVTQTPSHQVTQMGQEVILRCVPISNHLYFYWYRQILGQKVEFLVSFYNNEISEKSEIFDDQFSVERPDGSNFTLKIRSTKLEDSAMYFCASSADRNTEAFFGQGTRLTVV.

The chain links TRBV3-1 (or the pseudogene TRBV3-2) to TRBJ2-1; the D gene is possibly TRBD2 (6 bases). This CDR3 has 16 residues. The germline gives CDR1 LGHDT, CDR2 YNNKEL (reference sequence). V was trimmed by 4 bases and J by 1 base, leaving 14 bases between them. The DNA for the CDR3 is TGTGCCAGCAGCCCGTTGGGCGGGATATCCTACAATGAGCAGTTCTTC. Residues: CASSPLGGISYNEQFF.

The chain recombines TRBV7-3 with TRBJ2-3; TRBD1 matches at 9 bases. The CDR3 is made up of 15 amino acids. Germline trimming cut 5 bases from V and 4 bases from J; bases unmatched to any gene: 7. The V gene's germline CDR1 is SGHTA and CDR2 FQGTGA. The CDR3 protein is CASSQQGAASDTQYF. The CDR3 DNA sequence: TGTGCCAGCAGCCAACAGGGGGCGGCATCAGATACGCAGTATTTT.

This clone was observed once. This rearrangement joins TRBV3-1 (or the pseudogene TRBV3-2) to TRBJ2-1, with 7 bases lining up with TRBD2. The CDR3 has 15 amino acids. Germline V lookup: CDR1 LGHDT, CDR2 YNNKEL (reference sequence). V lost 3 bases and J lost 4; bases outside the gene matches: 6. CDR3 loop: CASSQTRGLYNEQFF. CDR3 bases: TGTGCCAGCAGCCAGACGCGGGGGTTGTACAATGAGCAGTTCTTC.

The genes are TRBV27 and TRBJ1-2; D remains unclear. CDR1 is MNHEY, CDR2 SMNVEV, per germline (reference sequence). The V and J ends lost 5 bases and 4 bases respectively, with 11 bases between them. The CDR3 is made up of 13 amino acids. CDR3 residues: CASSLSRGYGYTF. The CDR3 bases are TGTGCCAGCAGTCTCAGTCGAGGCTATGGCTACACCTTC.

DNA of the CDR3: TGCAGCGTTGAAGACCGGGGGGGACAGGGGAGGACTGAAGCTTTCTTT. Encoded protein: CSVEDRGGQGRTEAFF. The chain carries TRBV29-1 and TRBJ1-1, with 10 bases matching TRBD1. The V gene's germline CDR1 is SQVTM and CDR2 ANQGSEA. There are 16 residues in the CDR3. Trimming at V came to 0 bases and at J to 5 bases, leaving 9 bases not matched to a gene.

In nucleotides, the CDR3 is TGTGCCAGCAGTGAAGTGAGGGCCCATGGCTACACCTTC. Protein: CASSEVRAHGYTF. This chain uses TRBV6-1 with TRBJ1-2, with D uncertain. The CDR3 consists of 13 residues. Germline CDR1 is MNHNS and CDR2 is SASEGT. Trimming removed 1 base at V and 6 bases at J, with 9 bases between.

Only one count was recorded for this clone. The genes are TRBV10-3 and TRBJ1-6, with D unresolved. Trimming took 0 bases from V and 5 from J, leaving 8 bases between them. Per the germline V gene, CDR1 is ENHRY and CDR2 is SYGVKD. The CDR3 consists of 15 residues. CDR3 sequence: CAISESSQNNSPLHF. The CDR3 nucleotides read TGTGCCATCAGTGAGTCATCGCAGAATAATTCACCCCTCCACTTT.

This clone has more than one count but fewer than ten. This rearrangement joins TRBV14 to TRBJ1-6; no reliable D call. The CDR3 has 13 residues. Trimming took off 0 bases at V and 9 bases at J, with 6 bases between the two ends. The V gene's germline CDR1 is SGHDN and CDR2 FVKESK. The CDR3: CASSQESFSPLHF. CDR3 nucleotide sequence: TGTGCCAGCAGCCAAGAATCTTTTTCACCCCTCCACTTT.

The chain recombines TRBV6-6 with TRBJ1-5, with D perhaps TRBD1 (5 bases). The germline CDR1 and CDR2 sequences are MNHNY and SVGAGI (reference sequence). CDR3 length equals 15 residues. V lost 2 bases, J lost 0 bases, and 8 bases lay in between. CDR3 sequence (DNA): TGTGCCAGCAGTTACCAGGGAAATAGCAATCAGCCCCAGCATTTT. Its protein is CASSYQGNSNQPQHF.

This clone was observed once. The rearrangement uses TRBV30 and TRBJ1-6; 9 positions agree with TRBD1. Trimming cost V 2 bases and J 6 bases; bases outside gene matches: 8. Germline V gene sequence: CDR1 GTSNPN, CDR2 SVGIG (reference sequence). The CDR3 is 16 residues long. Here the CDR3 DNA reads TGTGCCTGGAGTATGGGACAGGGTGAATTTAATTCACCCCTCCACTTT. As protein: CAWSMGQGEFNSPLHF.

The chain combines TRBV10-1 with TRBJ2-1; D is tentatively TRBD1 or TRBD2 (5 bases each). This CDR3 has 16 amino acids. The germline gives CDR1 WNHNN, CDR2 SYGVQD (reference sequence). V was cut by 5 bases and J by 1 base, with 15 bases left in between. CDR3 loop: CASSPERGGSYNEQFF. The CDR3 region has the DNA TGCGCCAGCAGTCCCGAGAGGGGTGGGTCCTACAATGAGCAGTTCTTC.

The chain combines TRBV24-1 with TRBJ2-5, with D hard to call. The V gene's germline CDR1 is KGHDR and CDR2 SFDVKD. The CDR3 loop spans 11 amino acids. Trimming pared 8 bases from V and 1 base from J, leaving 4 bases between. The chain's CDR3 is CATTVQETQYF. The CDR3 DNA follows: TGTGCCACCACGGTCCAAGAGACCCAGTACTTC.

The rearrangement joins TRBV7-2 to TRBJ1-4, with D perhaps matching TRBD1 (5 bases). This CDR3 has 17 amino acids. CDR1 is SGHTA and CDR2 is FQGNSA in the germline V gene. V was pared by 0 bases and J by 7 bases, with 18 bases between. Here the CDR3 reads CASSLAWREGSAEKLFF. The DNA for the CDR3 is TGTGCCAGCAGCTTAGCGTGGCGGGAGGGGTCTGCTGAAAAACTGTTTTTT.